This T cell receptor (beta chain) emerged from a study of cytomegalovirus exposure and HLA in healthy donors. Findings of the study overall: In a later analysis, several top co-occurrence clusters appeared linked to parvovirus B19, influenza, CMV and Epstein-Barr virus. V- and J-gene trimming of TCR beta was linked (in a later analysis) to a missense DCLRE1C variant.

CDR3 length: 19 residues. V shed 5 bases and J 0 bases; nucleotides not matched to a gene: 12. Germline assignment: CDR1 ENHRY and CDR2 SYGVKD. Points on this clone: The antigen is undetermined.

It was with 60 Vbeta and 13 Jbeta primers that the PCR ran. Generated by immunoSEQ multiplex PCR, the TCRdb table keeps only in-frame clones and is missing some. The sample lists about 150,000 clones; roughly 80% were seen once. The chain has TRBV10-3 and TRBJ2-6; 8 bases agree with TRBD1. The sequence came from a woman aged 50 to 65 in good health and CMV-seropositive. Material: PBMCs. The CDR3 DNA reads as TGTGCCATCAGTCGGACCTCCGGGACAGGAGGCTCTGGGGCCAACGTCCTGACTTTC. It is translated as CAISRTSGTGGSGANVLTF.